Presented here are 30 T cell receptor beta chains from one specimen sequenced in a study of shared clonotypes between healthy human individuals. Method: immunoSEQ multiplex PCR; TCRdb's copy keeps in-frame clones and lacks some. The sample gives 550,000 to 850,000 clones, less than 85% of which show up once; approximately 1.8% is in the top ten. Sequenced material: memory CD4+ T cells sorted from blood. Indicated subset: CD45RA-negative fraction. These TCRs come from a woman aged 25 to 39 in good health.

This clone was seen a few times. Other DNA sequences from this sample encode an identical CDR3 as well. The chain has TRBV7-2 and TRBJ2-1; D is uncertain. V lost 5 bases and J 4 bases, leaving 3 bases between the germline ends. The CDR3 has 11 residues. Per the germline V gene, CDR1 is SGHTA and CDR2 is FQGNSA. CDR3: CASSPYNEQFF. DNA of the CDR3: TGTGCCAGCAGCCCATACAATGAGCAGTTCTTC.

CDR3: CASSIGQGSEKLFF. The CDR3 DNA follows: TGTGCCAGTAGTATCGGGCAGGGGAGTGAAAAACTGTTTTTT. This rearrangement joins TRBV19 to TRBJ1-4, with TRBD1 as a possible D gene (6 bases). Germline V gene sequence: CDR1 LNHDA, CDR2 SQIVND (reference sequence). The V gene lost 3 bases and the J gene lost 7 bases, with 12 bases spanning the gap. This CDR3 contains 14 residues.

The rearrangement uses TRBV30 and TRBJ2-7; D tentatively fits TRBD1 or TRBD2 (7 bases each). V lost 4 bases, J lost 4 bases, and 26 bases lay in between. Germline CDR1 and CDR2: GTSNPN and SVGIG (reference sequence). The CDR3 consists of 17 residues. CDR3 sequence: CAWTRSGGAGTLYEQYF. Written as DNA, the CDR3 is TGTGCCTGGACTAGGTCAGGGGGAGCGGGGACACTGTACGAGCAGTACTTC.

V and J are TRBV9 and TRBJ2-3; 7 bases align to TRBD2. The germline CDR1 and CDR2 sequences are SGDLS and YYNGEE. The V and J ends lost 0 bases and 0 bases, in that order; junction bases with no gene match: 7. This CDR3 spans 17 amino acids. CDR3 nucleotides: TGTGCCAGCAGCGTAGGTACGGGAGGCCTTAGCACAGATACGCAGTATTTT. Translating gives CASSVGTGGLSTDTQYF.

The chain joins TRBV19 to TRBJ2-7; D not resolved. V gave up 0 bases and J gave up 6 bases, with 18 bases separating them. Germline CDR1 is LNHDA and CDR2 is SQIVND (reference sequence). The CDR3 has 16 amino acids. The DNA for the CDR3 is TGTGCCAGTAGTATAGATGGTGGCGGATTGAGACCCGAGCAGTACTTC. Translating it yields CASSIDGGGLRPEQYF.

The chain is built from TRBV28 and TRBJ2-4; D remains unclear. CDR1 is MDHEN, CDR2 SYDVKM, per germline. The CDR3 length is 13 residues. V was trimmed by 7 bases and J by 1 base, leaving 8 bases between them. The CDR3 coding sequence is TGTGCCAGCACCTCCCGGGCCAAAAACATTCAGTACTTC. Translated: CASTSRAKNIQYF.

This chain uses TRBV11-2 with TRBJ1-2, with TRBD1 as a possible D gene (5 bases). Germline loops: CDR1 SGHAT, CDR2 FQNNGV. The V end was cut by 5 bases, the J end by 7 bases, with 14 bases between. The CDR3 consists of 13 residues. Written as DNA, the CDR3 is TGTGCCAGCAGCCCTTACGGGACTGCTGGCTACACCTTC. Translation: CASSPYGTAGYTF.

The chain couples TRBV5-1 to TRBJ1-1; D may be TRBD1 (5 bases). This CDR3 comprises 15 residues. Looked up from germline, CDR1 is SGHRS and CDR2 is YFSETQ. The ends were cut back, 2 bases at V and 1 base at J, with 12 bases in the middle. The CDR3 here is CASSFSGPENTEAFF. The CDR3 DNA reads as TGCGCCAGCAGCTTTTCGGGACCGGAGAACACTGAAGCTTTCTTT.

The J gene is TRBJ2-5, the V gene TRBV28; 12 bases are shared with TRBD2. J lost 2 bases, V lost 6 bases, and 7 bases had no gene match. CDR1 is MDHEN and CDR2 is SYDVKM in the germline V gene. This CDR3 contains 16 residues. The CDR3 loop is CASSSPLAGGQETQYF. The CDR3 region has the DNA TGTGCCAGCAGCTCCCCACTAGCGGGGGGACAAGAGACCCAGTACTTC. The complete variable domain, with remaining parts taken from reference TRBV28 and TRBJ2-5, reads DVKVTQSSRYLVKRTGEKVFLECVQDMDHENMFWYRQDPGLGLRLIYFSYDVKMKEKGDIPEGYSVSREKKERFSLILESASTNQTSMYLCASSSPLAGGQETQYFGPGTRLLVL.

The J gene is TRBJ2-2, the V gene TRBV19; 10 bases match TRBD2. The CDR3 length is 15 residues. The germline V gene encodes CDR1 LNHDA and CDR2 SQIVND (reference sequence). V was clipped by 5 bases and J by 4 bases; unmatched bases: 4. CDR3 sequence reads: CASSLAGAATGELFF. In DNA, the CDR3 is TGTGCCAGTAGTCTAGCGGGAGCCGCCACCGGGGAGCTGTTTTTT.

The CDR3: CASSPRQGGYSGANVLTF. DNA of the CDR3: TGTGCCAGCAGCCCCAGGCAGGGGGGTTACTCTGGGGCCAACGTCCTGACTTTC. J is TRBJ2-6 and V is TRBV9; weak D call: TRBD1 (7 bases). The length of the CDR3 is 18 residues. The germline V and J ends were trimmed by 4 bases and 0 bases, with 17 bases remaining between them. The V gene's germline CDR1 is SGDLS and CDR2 YYNGEE.

The rearrangement joins TRBV19 to TRBJ1-2, with D possibly being TRBD1 (6 bases). The CDR3 is 16 amino acids. The germline gives CDR1 LNHDA, CDR2 SQIVND (reference sequence). The V end lost 7 bases, the J end lost 3 bases, and 21 bases lay between the germline ends. CDR3 residues: CASTSVMGAMDYGYTF. The CDR3 DNA reads as TGTGCCAGTACCTCCGTGATGGGGGCTATGGACTATGGCTACACCTTC. Full variable domain (remainder filled in from reference TRBV19 and TRBJ1-2): DGGITQSPKYLFRKEGQNVTLSCEQNLNHDAMYWYRQDPGQGLRLIYYSQIVNDFQKGDIAEGYSVSREKKESFPLTVTSAQKNPTAFYLCASTSVMGAMDYGYTFGSGTRLTVV.

About this clone: Within the sample, other DNA sequences also encode this same CDR3. The rearrangement uses TRBV2 and TRBJ2-5; D is undetermined. The germline CDR1 and CDR2 sequences are SNHLY and FYNNEI. V gave up 7 bases and J gave up 1 base, with 13 bases separating them. This CDR3 is 14 amino acids long. The CDR3 loop is CASNPLASQETQYF. The CDR3 DNA reads as TGTGCCAGCAACCCCCTCGCCTCCCAAGAGACCCAGTACTTC.

A word on this clone: Other DNA sequences in this sample translate to the same CDR3. The rearrangement uses TRBV18 and TRBJ1-1; the D gene is possibly TRBD1 (5 bases). The CDR3 runs 14 residues. Germline V gene data show CDR1 as KGHSH and CDR2 as LQKENI. With 2 bases removed from V and 1 base from J, the gap between germline ends came to 8 bases. CDR3 residues: CASSPTGTNTEAFF. CDR3 bases: TGTGCCAGCTCACCAACAGGAACGAACACTGAAGCTTTCTTT.

The chain is built from TRBV2 and TRBJ1-2, with D perhaps TRBD1 (6 bases). The germline V and J ends were trimmed by 8 bases and 4 bases, with 20 bases remaining between them. The germline V gene has CDR1 SNHLY and CDR2 FYNNEI. The CDR3 length is 15 residues. CDR3 region: CASLDSQRRSYGYTF. In DNA, the CDR3 is TGTGCCAGCCTGGACAGCCAACGTAGGAGCTATGGCTACACCTTC.

The chain carries TRBV25-1 and TRBJ2-1; D is unresolved. The CDR3 length is 12 residues. CDR1 and CDR2 from the germline V gene are MGHDK and SYGVNS. V was trimmed by 1 base and J by 9 bases, leaving 7 bases between them. The CDR3 is CASSEWHSEQFF. CDR3 nucleotides: TGTGCCAGCAGTGAATGGCACTCTGAGCAGTTCTTC.

The chain carries TRBV29-1 and TRBJ1-3, with 10 bases that match TRBD1. CDR1 is SQVTM and CDR2 is ANQGSEA in the germline V gene. The J segment lost 1 base and the V segment lost 6 bases, leaving 3 bases of the junction unmatched. CDR3 length equals 14 residues. CDR3 protein: CSVRDRGSGNTIYF. The CDR3 nucleotides read TGCAGCGTAAGGGACAGGGGTTCTGGAAACACCATATATTTT. The variable domain in full, with the rest retrieved from reference TRBV29-1 and TRBJ1-3, is SAVISQKPSRDICQRGTSLTIQCQVDSQVTMMFWYRQQPGQSLTLIATANQGSEATYESGFVIDKFPISRPNLTFSTLTVSNMSPEDSSIYLCSVRDRGSGNTIYFGEGSWLTVV.

The chain joins TRBV7-6 to TRBJ2-2; 8 bases are shared with TRBD2. V was pared by 1 base and J by 2 bases, with 9 bases of the junction left unmatched. Germline CDR1 and CDR2: SGHVS and FNYEAQ. CDR3 length: 18 amino acids. Here the CDR3 reads CASSLVPGGSVNTGELFF. The CDR3 DNA sequence: TGTGCCAGCAGCTTAGTGCCGGGAGGGAGTGTTAACACCGGGGAGCTGTTTTTT.

The V call is TRBV7-2, the J call TRBJ2-5; the D gene is possibly TRBD1 (5 bases). The J call may be incorrect, as the DNA end agrees better with TRBJ2-7. The CDR3 totals 15 residues. CDR1 and CDR2 from the germline V gene are SGHTA and FQGNSA. CDR3 region: CASSPRWGKGYEQYF. CDR3 coding DNA: TGTGCCAGCAGCCCAAGATGGGGCAAGGGCTACGAGCAGTACTTC.

The chain employs TRBV6-4 and TRBJ2-2, with 8 bases that match TRBD2. The V and J ends lost 7 bases and 3 bases, in that order; junction bases with no gene match: 4. In germline, CDR1 is MRHNA, CDR2 SNTAGT. CDR3 length equals 14 residues. CDR3 amino acids: CASKAGDDTGELFF. The DNA for the CDR3 is TGTGCCAGCAAAGCGGGAGACGACACCGGGGAGCTGTTTTTT.

This chain joins TRBV28 and TRBJ1-2; D possibly corresponds to TRBD1 (6 bases). Germline CDR1 is MDHEN and CDR2 is SYDVKM. V dropped 6 bases and J dropped 4 bases, with 15 bases sitting between them. The CDR3 has 14 residues. The chain's CDR3 is CASRARGLGYGYTF. The CDR3 nucleotides read TGTGCCAGCAGGGCTCGGGGGCTGGGCTATGGCTACACCTTC.

The chain couples TRBV19 to TRBJ2-5, with D unresolved. Germline V lookup: CDR1 LNHDA, CDR2 SQIVND (reference sequence). The CDR3 covers 15 residues. The germline V and J ends were trimmed by 5 bases and 1 base, with 14 bases remaining between them. This CDR3 reads CASSVGGTAQETQYF. Here the CDR3 DNA reads TGTGCCAGTAGTGTAGGTGGCACAGCCCAAGAGACCCAGTACTTC.

The rearrangement uses TRBV5-4 and TRBJ1-4; unclear D gene. Trimming pared 4 bases from V and 0 bases from J, leaving 10 bases between. Germline CDR1 reads SGHNT; CDR2 reads YYREEE (reference sequence). The CDR3 spans 15 residues. This CDR3 is CASSAGGPTNEKLFF. CDR3 nucleotides: TGTGCCAGCAGCGCTGGCGGCCCAACTAATGAAAAACTGTTTTTT. Full variable domain (remainder filled in from reference TRBV5-4 and TRBJ1-4): ETGVTQSPTHLIKTRGQQVTLRCSSQSGHNTVSWYQQALGQGPQFIFQYYREEENGRGNFPPRFSGLQFPNYSSELNVNALELDDSALYLCASSAGGPTNEKLFFGSGTQLSVL.

The chain uses TRBV25-1 and TRBJ2-1; 8 positions agree with TRBD2. The CDR3 is 14 amino acids. Unmatched junction bases numbered 5, after V lost 4 bases and J lost 6 bases. The V gene's germline CDR1 is MGHDK and CDR2 SYGVNS. The CDR3 nucleotides are TGTGCCAGCAGTGTCCAGCGGGAGTTCAATGAGCAGTTCTTC. Amino acid sequence: CASSVQREFNEQFF.

The chain recombines TRBV5-1 with TRBJ1-2; a weak D match, TRBD1 (5 bases). This CDR3 contains 14 residues. Germline V gene lookup returns CDR1 SGHRS and CDR2 YFSETQ. Trimming removed 4 bases at V and 7 bases at J, with 17 bases between. Here the CDR3 reads CASSEDRGRLGYTF. In DNA form, the CDR3 reads TGCGCCAGCAGCGAAGACAGAGGAAGACTTGGCTACACCTTC. Looking up the rest from reference TRBV5-1 and TRBJ1-2 gives the full variable domain: KAGVTQTPRYLIKTRGQQVTLSCSPISGHRSVSWYQQTPGQGLQFLFEYFSETQRNKGNFPGRFSGRQFSNSRSEMNVSTLELGDSALYLCASSEDRGRLGYTFGSGTRLTVV.

The chain combines TRBV28 with TRBJ2-3; possible D gene TRBD2, 6 bases. Germline V lookup: CDR1 MDHEN, CDR2 SYDVKM. V was trimmed by 2 bases and J by 4 bases, leaving 10 bases between them. CDR3 size: 14 residues. The CDR3 coding sequence is TGTGCCAGCAGTTTAGGAGGGCCCCCAGATACGCAGTATTTT. Residues: CASSLGGPPDTQYF.

The genes are TRBV15 and TRBJ1-1, with D tentatively TRBD1 (5 bases). The V end lost 5 bases, the J end lost 1 base, and 14 bases lay between the germline ends. The CDR3 spans 15 residues. Germline assignment: CDR1 LNHNV and CDR2 YYDKDF (reference sequence). The CDR3 sequence is CATSGWGRGNTEAFF. As DNA, the CDR3 is TGTGCCACCAGCGGGTGGGGACGGGGGAACACTGAAGCTTTCTTT.

The chain recombines TRBV7-8 with TRBJ2-7, with 10 bases lining up with TRBD1. Per germline, CDR1 SGHVS and CDR2 FQNEAQ. The CDR3 has 14 residues. Trimming at V came to 5 bases and at J to 6 bases, leaving 7 bases not matched to a gene. For the CDR3, the DNA is TGTGCCAGCAGCAGAGTGGGACAGGGGCCCGAGCAGTACTTC. As protein: CASSRVGQGPEQYF.

V gene TRBV10-1 combines with J gene TRBJ2-7; 11 nucleotides align to TRBD2. The CDR3 extends over 16 amino acids. The trim removed 8 bases at V and 2 bases at J, leaving 11 bases unmatched. CDR1 is WNHNN, CDR2 SYGVQD, per germline (reference sequence). Here the CDR3 reads CASGPGTSGSPYEQYF. In DNA, the CDR3 is TGCGCCAGCGGACCCGGGACTAGCGGATCGCCCTACGAGCAGTACTTC.

The V and J genes are TRBV27 and TRBJ2-7, with 7 bases lining up with TRBD1. CDR3 length equals 16 residues. CDR1 and CDR2 from the germline V gene are MNHEY and SMNVEV (reference sequence). The J segment lost 6 bases and the V segment lost 4 bases, leaving 15 bases of the junction unmatched. The CDR3 DNA reads as TGTGCCAGCAGTTCCCCAACCCGGGACAGAAAGGGCGAGCAGTACTTC. This codes for CASSSPTRDRKGEQYF.